The sequence of this T cell receptor beta chain was determined in a study of blood T cell repertoires in COVID-19 (dated by TCRdb to the early 2020s). Concerning the study at large: Samples covering the acute and convalescent phases of COVID-19 were provided by collaborators in the United States, Italy and Spain. A freely available public database, intended as a resource for researchers studying the immune response to SARS-CoV-2, is where the repertoires were released. Samples were obtained from the ongoing ImmuneRACE study (first 160 participants) and from about 1,300 subjects provided by 6 global collaborators. A de-identified subject ID, COVID-19 status, age in years and sex were almost always included in the sample metadata. Where available, HLA class I and class II types were obtained from metadata supplied by the sample provider rather than from assay-based typing. The prospective study material was composed of cDNA or gDNA derived from T cells, B-cell-depleted T cells, or PBMCs. Deeply sampled blood TCRbeta repertoires from subjects exposed to, actively infected with, or recovered from COVID-19 were included in the dataset.

As regards this clone: It has no known antigen specificity. No clone much larger than this one lies a single base away; base qualities are absent.

TCRbeta CDR3 regions were amplified from genomic DNA by means of the immunoSEQ Assay, a bias-controlled multiplex PCR. On the study's bioinformatics: The number of nucleated cells in each sample was estimated from the amplification of reference gene primers within the assay. To quantify the absolute abundance of each unique TCRbeta CDR3 rearrangement, sequence reads were collapsed and filtered. For each sample, productive Simpson clonality was calculated by taking the square root of Simpson's diversity index across productive rearrangements. TCRdb's version of the immuneACCESS table is confined to in-frame rearrangements and falls short of the full clone set. An unresolved V gene accounts for under half of the shortfall where checked; the remainder is of unknown origin. V and J calls plus clone size are reproduced from that table; the DNA served to infer D and trimming. Here the sample has a few hundred thousand clones; about 90% occur a single time. The ten largest make up under 3% of the sample.

The study at large found these results: How much clinical and demographic metadata was included differed by source and by participant, and the metadata was provided uncurated.

Participants in the prospective study were aged roughly 18 to 89 years, lived in 24 United States geographic areas, and enrolled through a virtual design. In the prospective study, participants were assigned to cohorts based on the clinical history participants reported in a screening survey and a study questionnaire. Recovered participants in ImmuneRACE Cohort 3 were defined as having two consecutive negative NP/OP PCR tests, clearance from a healthcare professional, or resolution of symptoms. In the prospective study, mobile phlebotomists collected whole blood, serum and a nasopharyngeal or oropharyngeal swab from each participant. Participants in the prospective study had the option to provide additional blood draws and questionnaires over a 2-month period. Before DNA extraction, prospective study blood samples were shipped either frozen or at room temperature. The germline V gene (reference sequence) specifies SGHNT as CDR1 and YYREEE as CDR2. Compared with germline, V lacks 4 bases and J lacks 5 bases; bases without a gene match: 9. The CDR3 runs 15 residues from the cysteine to the phenylalanine. Only CDR3 DNA remains: 45 bases, in frame from the first base.

The clonotype comes from a woman in her thirties who had recovered from COVID-19. Recombination linked TRBV5-4 to TRBJ1-2, with TRBD1 identical over 9 junction bases. Sequenced sample: PBMCs or T cells enriched from blood (not recorded which). CDR3 reads: CASSPATGGIYGYTF. Here is the DNA: TGTGCCAGCAGCCCAGCGACAGGGGGGATATATGGCTACACCTTC. The reference TRBV5-4 and TRBJ1-2 proteins fill in what lies around the CDR3, so the full variable domain reads ETGVTQSPTHLIKTRGQQVTLRCSSQSGHNTVSWYQQALGQGPQFIFQYYREEENGRGNFPPRFSGLQFPNYSSELNVNALELDDSALYLCASSPATGGIYGYTFGSGTRLTVV.